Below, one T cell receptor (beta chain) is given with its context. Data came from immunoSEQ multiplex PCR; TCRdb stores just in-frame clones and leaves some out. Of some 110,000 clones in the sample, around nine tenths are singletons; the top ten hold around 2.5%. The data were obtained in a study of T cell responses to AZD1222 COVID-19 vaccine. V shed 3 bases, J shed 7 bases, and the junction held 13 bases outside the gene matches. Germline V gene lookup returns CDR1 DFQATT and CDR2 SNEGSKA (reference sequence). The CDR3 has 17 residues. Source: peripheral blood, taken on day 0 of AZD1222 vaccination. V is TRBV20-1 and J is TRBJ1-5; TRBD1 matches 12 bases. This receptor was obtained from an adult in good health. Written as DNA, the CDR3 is TGCAGTGCTAGTAGGGTCGGGGGACAGGGGGCACGGCAGCCCCAGCATTTT. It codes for CSASRVGGQGARQPQHF.